These 15 T cell receptor beta chains originate from one sample sequenced in a study of Graves' ophthalmopathy and Graves' hyperthyroidism. RNA served as the template for amplifying TCR beta CDR3 regions. The library came from an HTBI-primed first-round RT-PCR and a second-round multiplex PCR. TCRdb re-analysed the multiplex PCR reads in MiXCR, keeping a single row per CDR3 protein. The sample yields hundreds of thousands of distinct CDR3 sequences, 22% seen once. The sample taken for sequencing was peripheral blood. Source of these receptors: a woman in her late teens or twenties with stable Graves' hyperthyroidism. Some clones in this sample may be carry-over from other donors' samples.

The chain links TRBV12-3 or TRBV12-4 to TRBJ1-2; tentatively, D is TRBD1 (5 bases). The CDR3 extends over 15 amino acids. The V end was cut by 2 bases, the J end by 4 bases, with 14 bases between. For the CDR3, the DNA is TGTGCCAGCAGTTTACAGGGCTCCTCCCTCTATGGCTACACCTTC. Translating it yields CASSLQGSSLYGYTF.

This clonotype has a count of ten or more. The CDR3 reads CASSQDLGQGGTEAFF. The CDR3 region has the DNA TGTGCCAGCAGCCAAGATTTGGGACAGGGGGGCACTGAAGCTTTCTTT. The chain links TRBV14 to TRBJ1-1, with 11 bases aligning to TRBD1. Germline trimming cut 0 bases from V and 4 bases from J; bases unmatched to any gene: 4. Germline lookup yields CDR1 SGHDN and CDR2 FVKESK. CDR3 length: 16 amino acids.

This CDR3 is CASSLSFLSPTYSNQPQHF. CDR3 coding DNA: TGTGCCAGCAGCCTAAGTTTTTTGTCACCGACATATAGCAATCAGCCCCAGCATTTT. The V gene is TRBV7-3, the J gene TRBJ1-5; D gene unclear. CDR1 is SGHTA, CDR2 FQGTGA, per germline. CDR3 length: 19 amino acids. Trimming shortened V by 5 bases and J by 0 bases, and 23 bases separated the two germline ends.

Concerning this clonotype: A much more abundant neighbour one base away suggests this may be a read error. The genes are TRBV5-1 and TRBJ1-1, with a possible D match to TRBD1 (6 bases). The germline CDR1 and CDR2 sequences are SGHRS and YFSETQ. V was pared by 3 bases and J by 6 bases, with 15 bases between. There are 14 residues in the CDR3. CDR3 protein: CASSYRQEGAEAFF. CDR3 sequence (DNA): TGCGCCAGCAGCTATCGACAGGAAGGGGCTGAAGCTTTCTTT.

This clonotype was counted many times. This chain links TRBV3-1 with TRBJ1-1; TRBD1 might be the D (6 bases). The CDR3 length is 13 residues. Trimming took 5 bases from V and 3 from J, leaving 10 bases between them. The germline gives CDR1 LGHDT, CDR2 YNNKEL (reference sequence). Here the CDR3 reads CASSSRGYTEAFF. The CDR3 DNA reads TGTGCCAGCAGCAGCAGGGGATACACTGAAGCTTTCTTT.

V usage is TRBV7-9 and J usage is TRBJ1-6; no definite D call. CDR3 length equals 16 residues. The V gene lost 4 bases and the J gene lost 3 bases, with 13 bases spanning the gap. In germline, CDR1 is SEHNR, CDR2 FQNEAQ (reference sequence). Written as DNA, the CDR3 is TGTGCCAGCAGCTCCCCCGCCCGAGGCTATAATTCACCCCTCCACTTT. Protein sequence: CASSSPARGYNSPLHF.

This clonotype was counted many times. CDR3 DNA sequence: TGTGCCAGCTATCTAGCCAAAAACATTCAGTACTTC. Protein: CASYLAKNIQYF. This sequence joins TRBV2 and TRBJ2-4; D not certain. V lost 8 bases to trimming and J lost 0 bases, with 5 bases between them. Looked up from germline, CDR1 is SNHLY and CDR2 is FYNNEI. This CDR3 contains 12 residues.

This clonotype was counted ten times or more. The J gene is TRBJ1-5, the V gene TRBV12-3 or TRBV12-4; possibly TRBD1 for D (5 bases). Trimming removed 3 bases from V and 4 bases from J, with 7 bases in between. This CDR3 contains 13 residues. The CDR3 DNA reads TGTGCCAGCAGTTTTGGGGGGAATCAGCCCCAGCATTTT. Translated: CASSFGGNQPQHF.

This chain joins TRBV12-3 or TRBV12-4 and TRBJ2-7; TRBD2 is a possible D gene (5 bases). The V end lost 5 bases, the J end lost 6 bases, and 14 bases lay between the germline ends. The CDR3 totals 13 residues. CDR3 protein: CASSEAVVREQYF. The CDR3 coding sequence is TGTGCCAGCAGTGAAGCGGTAGTACGCGAGCAGTACTTC.

The rearrangement joins TRBV6-5 to TRBJ2-2; TRBD1 aligns across 7 bases. The V gene end was trimmed by 5 bases and the J gene end by 2 bases; junction bases not matched to a gene: 20. The CDR3 is 20 residues long. Per germline, CDR1 MNHEY and CDR2 SVGAGI. CDR3 protein: CASSNLGDGRQGFNTGELFF. The CDR3 bases are TGTGCCAGCAGTAACCTTGGGGACGGACGACAGGGCTTTAACACCGGGGAGCTGTTTTTT.

This clonotype appeared once. The chain recombines TRBV29-1 with TRBJ2-5, with 9 nucleotides matching TRBD2. Germline V lookup: CDR1 SQVTM, CDR2 ANQGSEA. CDR3 length: 13 amino acids. Germline trimming cut 4 bases from V and 4 bases from J; bases unmatched to any gene: 4. The CDR3 DNA follows: TGCAGCGTTGGTGGCGGGAGGGGAGAGACCCAGTACTTC. Its translation is CSVGGGRGETQYF.

This clonotype has a count of ten or more. The chain joins TRBV24-1 to TRBJ2-5, with TRBD2 identical over 9 bases. Per germline, CDR1 KGHDR and CDR2 SFDVKD. There are 14 residues in the CDR3. V was clipped by 3 bases and J by 5 bases; unmatched bases: 3. The CDR3 reads CATSDVLAGETQYF. In DNA, the CDR3 is TGTGCCACCAGTGATGTCCTAGCGGGGGAGACCCAGTACTTC.

On this clonotype: A much larger clone sits a single nucleotide away, making a read error possible. The chain uses TRBV24-1 and TRBJ1-2; 7 nucleotides agree with TRBD1. The germline CDR1 and CDR2 sequences are KGHDR and SFDVKD. The CDR3 runs 13 residues. CDR3 bases: TGTGTCACCAGTGATCGGGACAGCAGTGGCTACACCTTC. Protein sequence: CVTSDRDSSGYTF.

The chain uses TRBV6-1 and TRBJ1-1; D unclear. V lost 10 bases, J lost 1 base, and 7 bases lay in between. This CDR3 has 11 residues. Germline loops: CDR1 MNHNS, CDR2 SASEGT. CDR3 nucleotides: TGTGCCATTCTGTGGAACACTGAAGCTTTCTTT. Amino acids: CAILWNTEAFF.

V gene TRBV5-1 combines with J gene TRBJ1-5, with a weak D call TRBD1 (6 bases). The CDR3 runs 13 residues. Trimming pared 0 bases from V and 9 bases from J, leaving 10 bases between. Per the germline V gene, CDR1 is SGHRS and CDR2 is YFSETQ. The CDR3 nucleotides are TGCGCCAGCAGCTTGGAGGGGGAACGGCCCCAGCATTTT. Amino acid sequence: CASSLEGERPQHF.